This note documents a single TCR beta chain sequence. This sample was included in a study of blood T cell repertoires in COVID-19. Across the study: PBMCs, B-cell-depleted T cells, or T cells were the source of the cDNA or gDNA that made up the material.

The repertoire was sequenced with immunoSEQ multiplex PCR; TCRdb's copy has only in-frame clones and lacks some. There are roughly 250,000 clones in the sample; over 65% occur only once, and 2.5% to 4% lies in the top ten. The CDR3 has 13 amino acids. V was cut by 2 bases and J by 6 bases, with 8 bases left in between. CDR1 KGHSH and CDR2 LQKENI come from the germline V gene. The rearrangement uses TRBV18 and TRBJ2-1, with D tentatively TRBD2 (5 bases). The sequence came from a woman of 80 years or more with acute or convalescent COVID-19. Sequencing used peripheral blood. The DNA for the CDR3 is TGTGCCAGCTCACCAATTGAGGGCAATGAGCAGTTCTTC. It codes for CASSPIEGNEQFF.